This is a list of T cell receptor beta chains from one sample in a study of Graves' ophthalmopathy and Graves' hyperthyroidism. TCRdb used MiXCR to reprocess the multiplex PCR reads, holding one entry per CDR3 protein. The sample has about 370,000 distinct CDR3 sequences, approximately 18% seen once. The sequenced sample consisted of peripheral blood. Every receptor here comes from an adult woman with stable Graves' hyperthyroidism. Both conserved end residues are part of each CDR3. A D gene is named only where the DNA matches it firmly. A clone size is listed for some rows: how often the clone was seen (once, few, many), or a class if it is expanded.

D gene,J gene,clone size,V gene,CDR3 DNA,CDR3 protein
-,TRBJ1-3,many,TRBV12-3/TRBV12-4,TGTGCCAGCAGTTTAGGGGCCAGAGTCTCCGGAAACACCATATATTTT,CASSLGARVSGNTIYF
-,TRBJ2-5,-,TRBV12-3/TRBV12-4,TGTGCCAGCAGCCCTCTGTCGATAGGAGAGACCCAGTACTTC,CASSPLSIGETQYF
-,TRBJ2-2,many,TRBV6-2/TRBV6-3,TGTGCCAGCAGTTACAAGGGACCGAACACCGGGGAGCTGTTTTTT,CASSYKGPNTGELFF
-,TRBJ2-5,many,TRBV11-2,TGTGCCAGCAGCTTAGTCGGAGACCAAGAGACCCAGTACTTC,CASSLVGDQETQYF
-,TRBJ1-2,many,TRBV6-5,TGTGCCAGCAGTTACTCGGCAGGGTTTAGTGGCTACACCTTC,CASSYSAGFSGYTF
-,TRBJ1-2,many,TRBV7-2,TGTGCCAGCAGCTTATCTGCTAACTATGGCTACACCTTC,CASSLSANYGYTF
-,TRBJ2-7,many,TRBV28,TGTGCCAGCAGTCTCCACAGGGTCCTCTACGAGCAGTACTTC,CASSLHRVLYEQYF
-,TRBJ1-5,many,TRBV6-5,TGTGCCAGCAGATCGAACCGGGATCAGCCCCAGCATTTT,CASRSNRDQPQHF
TRBD2,TRBJ2-1,many,TRBV12-3/TRBV12-4,TGTGCCAGCAGTCCGACTAGCGGGTATGGGAATGAGCAGTTCTTC,CASSPTSGYGNEQFF
TRBD1,TRBJ2-1,-,TRBV24-1,TGTGCCACCAGTGATTCTTCGGACAGGGGGTTTAGGACGAATGAGCAGTTCTTC,CATSDSSDRGFRTNEQFF
-,TRBJ1-3,-,TRBV29-1,TGCAGCGTTACTCAGGGACGCTCTGGAAACACCATATATTTT,CSVTQGRSGNTIYF
-,TRBJ1-2,many,TRBV12-3/TRBV12-4,TGTGCCAGCAGTTTCGGGAGGATATATAGCTACACCTTC,CASSFGRIYSYTF
TRBD2,TRBJ2-1,few,TRBV20-1,TGCAGTGCTAGGGGCGAGCGGGAGATCAATGAGCAGTTCTTC,CSARGEREINEQFF
TRBD1,TRBJ1-2,-,TRBV28,TGTGCCAGCAGTCGTCAGACAGGGGGCTTAGTGGACTATGGCTACACCTTC,CASSRQTGGLVDYGYTF
-,TRBJ1-1,-,TRBV6-5,TGTGCCAGCAGTTACTCCCCACAAGTGGGCACTGAAGCTTTCTTT,CASSYSPQVGTEAFF
TRBD1,TRBJ1-2,-,TRBV12-3/TRBV12-4,TGTGCCAGCAGCCCAAGCGGGACAGTCGGCGGCTACACCTTC,CASSPSGTVGGYTF
TRBD2,TRBJ2-5,many,TRBV2,TGTGCCAGCAGTTTCCTAGCGGGGCGGAGAGAGACCCAGTACTTC,CASSFLAGRRETQYF
-,TRBJ1-2,many,TRBV10-3,TGTGCCATCAGTGACCCCAGCCGGGGGGGGGACTATGGCTACACCTTC,CAISDPSRGGDYGYTF
TRBD2,TRBJ2-7,many,TRBV28,TGTGCCAGCAGTTTACCTTCTAGCGGGACCTACGAGCAGTACTTC,CASSLPSSGTYEQYF
TRBD1,TRBJ2-3,-,TRBV6-2/TRBV6-3,TGTGCCAGCAGTACCGTGGGGGACAGAACAGATACGCAGTATTTT,CASSTVGDRTDTQYF
-,TRBJ1-1,many,TRBV24-1,TGTGCCACCAAGAGGGCGGACACAGGAGAAGCTTTCTTT,CATKRADTGEAFF
-,TRBJ1-6,many,TRBV3-1,TGTGCCAGCAGTCAAGCCCTTAATTCACCCCTCCACTTT,CASSQALNSPLHF
TRBD1,TRBJ2-7,many,TRBV9,TGTGCCAGCAGCTTAGACGGGACAGGGGTCTACGAGCAGTACTTC,CASSLDGTGVYEQYF
TRBD2,TRBJ2-4,many,TRBV19,TGTGCCAGTAGTATTTTAGCGGGAGCCAAAAACATTCAGTACTTC,CASSILAGAKNIQYF
-,TRBJ1-1,-,TRBV6-5,TGTGCCAGCAGTGTACAGGAAACGAACACTGAAGCTTTCTTT,CASSVQETNTEAFF
-,TRBJ2-2,many,TRBV9,TGTGCCAGCAGCACCGGGACGGGCACCGGGGAGCTGTTTTTT,CASSTGTGTGELFF
TRBD1,TRBJ2-7,many,TRBV12-3/TRBV12-4,TGTGCCAGCAGTAAGGGGGACAGGGGGGAAGAGCAGTACTTC,CASSKGDRGEEQYF